These 2 T cell receptor beta chains came from one sample sequenced in a study of shared clonotypes between healthy human individuals. This table comes from immunoSEQ multiplex PCR, and its TCRdb copy is limited to in-frame clones, with some not included. The sample lists around 440,000 clones; 75% to 80% were seen once. Sequenced input: PBMCs. The receptor source for this set is a woman between 40 and 50 years old in good health. Some clones in this sample may be carry-over from other donors' samples.

The chain has TRBV28 and TRBJ1-2; TRBD1 is a possible D gene (5 bases). CDR1 is MDHEN, CDR2 SYDVKM, per germline. This CDR3 is 14 amino acids long. V was trimmed by 3 bases and J by 8 bases, leaving 16 bases between them. CDR3: CASSLIVGGRGYTF. DNA for the CDR3: TGTGCCAGCAGTTTGATTGTCGGGGGACGCGGCTACACCTTC.

This clone occurred once. This CDR3 is CASSAGRNSGNTIYF. The CDR3 DNA reads as TGTGCCAGCAGCGCTGGACGGAACTCTGGAAACACCATATATTTT. The chain combines TRBV5-4 with TRBJ1-3, with D uncertain. This CDR3 contains 15 residues. V dropped 4 bases and J dropped 0 bases, with 11 bases sitting between them. CDR1 and CDR2 (germline): SGHNT, YYREEE (reference sequence).